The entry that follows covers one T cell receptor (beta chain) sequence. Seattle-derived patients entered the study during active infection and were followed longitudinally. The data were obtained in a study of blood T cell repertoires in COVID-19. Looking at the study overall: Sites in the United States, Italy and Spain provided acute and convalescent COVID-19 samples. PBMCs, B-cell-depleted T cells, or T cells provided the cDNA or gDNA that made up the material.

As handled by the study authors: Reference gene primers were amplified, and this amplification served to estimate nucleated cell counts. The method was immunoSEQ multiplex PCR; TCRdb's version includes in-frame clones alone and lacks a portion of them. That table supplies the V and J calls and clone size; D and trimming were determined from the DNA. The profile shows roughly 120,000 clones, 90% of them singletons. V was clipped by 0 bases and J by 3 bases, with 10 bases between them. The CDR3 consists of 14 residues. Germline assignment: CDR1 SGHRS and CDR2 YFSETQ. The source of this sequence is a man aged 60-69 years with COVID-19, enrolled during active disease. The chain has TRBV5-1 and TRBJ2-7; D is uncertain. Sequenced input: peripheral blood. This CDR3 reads CASSLERSSYEQYF. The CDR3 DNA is TGCGCCAGCAGCTTGGAAAGGTCTAGCTACGAGCAGTACTTC.